What follows are 26 T cell receptor beta chains derived from one specimen sequenced in a study of breast tumors, draining lymph nodes, adjacent tissues. Breast cancer patients provided tissue from their axillary draining lymph nodes. TCRdb called the multiplex PCR reads again in MiXCR, with one record for every CDR3 protein. This repertoire shows 150,000 to 200,000 distinct CDR3 sequences, 31% found once; its top ten account for more than 4%. Source material: axillary lymph node tissue. The source of these receptors is a female donor with breast cancer. Some clones in this sample may be carry-over from other donors' samples.

The chain combines TRBV7-3 with TRBJ2-1, with 9 bases that match TRBD2. The CDR3 is 14 residues long. Germline CDR1 SGHTA, CDR2 FQGTGA. The V segment lost 3 bases and the J segment 14 bases; nucleotides outside the gene matches: 11. DNA of the CDR3: TGTGCCAGCAGCTTTTCTGGCGGGAGGGTGGGAAAGTTCTTC. Translation gives CASSFSGGRVGKFF.

Ten or more counts support this clonotype. V gene TRBV20-1 combines with J gene TRBJ2-5; D perhaps matches TRBD1 (6 bases). The germline gives CDR1 DFQATT, CDR2 SNEGSKA (reference sequence). Trimming removed 5 bases from V and 5 bases from J, with 12 bases in between. CDR3 length: 12 amino acids. The CDR3 sequence: CSAPDRTETQYF. The DNA for the CDR3 is TGCAGTGCTCCCGACAGGACCGAGACCCAGTACTTC.

This clonotype was observed at least ten times. The chain joins TRBV5-1 to TRBJ2-5; TRBD2 matches 11 bases. Per the germline V gene, CDR1 is SGHRS and CDR2 is YFSETQ. Trimming cost V 2 bases and J 5 bases; bases outside gene matches: 14. The CDR3 has 18 residues. The CDR3 sequence is CASSLNSGGAQSWETQYF. As DNA, the CDR3 is TGCGCCAGCAGCTTAAATAGCGGGGGGGCTCAGAGTTGGGAGACCCAGTACTTC.

There are a few counts of this clonotype. The chain links TRBV3-1 to TRBJ1-3, with TRBD1 as a possible D gene (5 bases). Germline lookup yields CDR1 LGHDT and CDR2 YNNKEL (reference sequence). The CDR3 is 14 residues long. The ends were cut back, 7 bases at V and 2 bases at J, with 12 bases in the middle. The CDR3 sequence is CASTEWGAGNTIYF. CDR3 nucleotides: TGTGCCAGCACCGAATGGGGGGCTGGAAACACCATATATTTT. The full variable domain, rest sourced from reference TRBV3-1 and TRBJ1-3, is DTAVSQTPKYLVTQMGNDKSIKCEQNLGHDTMYWYKQDSKKFLKIMFSYNNKELIINETVPNRFSPKSPDKAHLNLHINSLELGDSAVYFCASTEWGAGNTIYFGEGSWLTVV.

This clonotype showed up many times. CDR3 amino acids: CASSIGIRTHQPQHF. Written as DNA, the CDR3 is TGTGCCAGTAGTATAGGGATCAGGACCCATCAGCCCCAGCATTTT. The chain has TRBV19 and TRBJ1-5; D gene unclear. Germline assignment: CDR1 LNHDA and CDR2 SQIVND (reference sequence). The CDR3 is 15 amino acids. Trimming shortened V by 1 base and J by 5 bases, and 12 bases separated the two germline ends.

The chain carries TRBV12-3 or TRBV12-4 and TRBJ1-5; no firm D call. The CDR3 is made up of 13 amino acids. Trimming removed 0 bases at V and 11 bases at J, with 11 bases between. This CDR3 is CASSLADRETQHF. Here the CDR3 DNA reads TGTGCCAGCAGTTTAGCAGACCGGGAGACCCAGCATTTT.

This clonotype has ten or more counts. The chain uses TRBV5-5 and TRBJ1-2; the match to TRBD1 covers 7 bases. The V and J ends lost 4 bases and 4 bases, in that order; junction bases with no gene match: 10. CDR3 size: 15 residues. Germline V gene data show CDR1 as SGHKS and CDR2 as YYEKEE (reference sequence). DNA for the CDR3: TGTGCCAGCAGCACCCCAAGGACAGGACTCTATGGCTACACCTTC. This translates into CASSTPRTGLYGYTF.

A few counts support this clonotype. CDR3 bases: TGTGCCAGCAGCTCAAGCGCCTACAATGAGCAGTTCTTC. This gives the protein CASSSSAYNEQFF. The gene calls are TRBV7-9 and TRBJ2-1; D uncertain. Germline V gene data show CDR1 as SEHNR and CDR2 as FQNEAQ (reference sequence). Trimming cost V 4 bases and J 2 bases, with 6 bases left between them. This CDR3 has 13 residues.

This clonotype was picked up many times. This chain joins TRBV19 and TRBJ2-1; no reliable D call. Trimming removed 4 bases at V and 0 bases at J, with 10 bases between. Germline V gene lookup returns CDR1 LNHDA and CDR2 SQIVND (reference sequence). CDR3 length: 15 amino acids. CDR3 amino acids: CASSTYMSSYNEQFF. The CDR3 DNA reads TGTGCCAGTAGTACATACATGAGCTCCTACAATGAGCAGTTCTTC.

The chain's CDR3 is CASSIWGQLTGGYTIYF. The CDR3 nucleotides read TGTGCCAGTAGTATTTGGGGGCAACTAACCGGTGGCTACACCATATATTTT. The gene calls are TRBV19 and TRBJ1-3, with D possibly matching TRBD1 (6 bases). Germline assignment: CDR1 LNHDA and CDR2 SQIVND (reference sequence). The ends were cut back, 3 bases at V and 8 bases at J, with 23 bases in the middle. The CDR3 loop spans 17 amino acids.

This clonotype was counted many times. This chain links TRBV5-1 with TRBJ2-3, with 8 bases fitting TRBD2. In germline, CDR1 is SGHRS, CDR2 YFSETQ. With V trimmed by 7 bases and J by 3 bases, 10 bases remained unmatched. This CDR3 comprises 15 residues. This chain's CDR3 is CASRPPTGGTDTQYF. For the CDR3, the DNA is TGCGCCAGCCGGCCTCCAACGGGGGGGACAGATACGCAGTATTTT. The full variable domain, completed using reference TRBV5-1 and TRBJ2-3, is KAGVTQTPRYLIKTRGQQVTLSCSPISGHRSVSWYQQTPGQGLQFLFEYFSETQRNKGNFPGRFSGRQFSNSRSEMNVSTLELGDSALYLCASRPPTGGTDTQYFGPGTRLTVL.

In this sample, this clonotype turned up a few times. The J gene is TRBJ2-2, the V gene TRBV3-1, with TRBD1 as a possible D gene (5 bases). The CDR3 runs to 14 residues. V was cut by 4 bases and J by 2 bases, with 8 bases left in between. CDR1 is LGHDT and CDR2 is YNNKEL in the germline V gene (reference sequence). For the CDR3, the DNA is TGTGCCAGCAGCCGACAGACAAACACCGGGGAGCTGTTTTTT. It encodes CASSRQTNTGELFF.

This clonotype has at least ten counts. The chain carries TRBV5-1 and TRBJ1-2; 12 bases line up with TRBD1. J was trimmed by 4 bases and V by 4 bases; bases with no gene match: 5. Germline V gene lookup returns CDR1 SGHRS and CDR2 YFSETQ. This CDR3 has 15 residues. The CDR3 DNA reads TGCGCCAGCAGCCCCGGGACAGGGGGCGCCTATGGCTACACCTTC. Translation gives CASSPGTGGAYGYTF.

The chain carries TRBV28 and TRBJ2-4, with a possible D match to TRBD1 (6 bases). There are 15 residues in the CDR3. Trimming took 3 bases from V and 2 from J, leaving 11 bases between them. CDR1 and CDR2 (germline): MDHEN, SYDVKM. CDR3 sequence: CASSFRDISKNIQYF. Written as DNA, the CDR3 is TGTGCCAGCAGTTTCCGGGACATCTCCAAAAACATTCAGTACTTC.

The rearrangement uses TRBV24-1 and TRBJ1-5; tentative D call: TRBD1 (5 bases). V lost 5 bases and J lost 0, with 16 bases in between. Germline V gene sequence: CDR1 KGHDR, CDR2 SFDVKD. The CDR3 runs to 17 residues. CDR3 in DNA: TGTGCCACCAGTGCCTCGGGGGGGGGATATAGCAATCAGCCCCAGCATTTT. This encodes CATSASGGGYSNQPQHF.

Worth noting for this clonotype: Given a much more abundant clone one base away, this may be a read error. The J gene is TRBJ1-2, the V gene TRBV5-4; no definite D call. Deletions cut 0 bases from V and 4 bases from J, with 10 bases between. CDR3 size: 14 residues. Germline values: CDR1 SGHNT, CDR2 YYREEE (reference sequence). CDR3 loop: CASSLGVPSYGYTF. In DNA, the CDR3 is TGTGCCAGCAGCTTGGGGGTCCCGTCCTATGGCTACACCTTC.

This clonotype came up many times. The J gene is TRBJ1-2, the V gene TRBV6-2 or TRBV6-3; no firm D call. The CDR3 contains 16 residues. V dropped 4 bases and J dropped 0 bases, with 15 bases sitting between them. Germline lookup yields CDR1 MNHEY and CDR2 SVGEGT. CDR3 loop: CASSFQAPLANYGYTF. In DNA form, the CDR3 reads TGTGCCAGCAGTTTTCAGGCCCCGCTAGCTAACTATGGCTACACCTTC.

This clonotype was detected many times. The chain links TRBV20-1 to TRBJ1-2, with 8 bases lining up with TRBD1. V shed 5 bases and J 4 bases; nucleotides not matched to a gene: 9. Germline V lookup: CDR1 DFQATT, CDR2 SNEGSKA (reference sequence). The CDR3 length is 14 residues. The CDR3 bases are TGCAGTGCTGGGGACAGGCCTGCCTTCTATGGCTACACCTTC. It yields the protein CSAGDRPAFYGYTF.

This sequence joins TRBV29-1 and TRBJ2-5; D gene unclear. The CDR3 length is 12 residues. Germline CDR1 is SQVTM and CDR2 is ANQGSEA. The germline V and J ends were trimmed by 3 bases and 4 bases, with 9 bases remaining between them. The DNA for the CDR3 is TGCAGCGTTGAGGGGTCGGGAGAGACCCAGTACTTC. It translates to CSVEGSGETQYF.

The table lists this clonotype with many counts. Just one base apart from a much larger clone, this may be a read error. The conserved closing phenylalanine or tryptophan is absent in this CDR3, likely reflecting a read error. The J gene is TRBJ1-6, the V gene TRBV7-9; D is undetermined. Germline V gives CDR1 SEHNR, CDR2 FQNEAQ (reference sequence). Trimming left V 5 bases short and J 9 bases short, with 20 bases between. This CDR3 spans 16 amino acids. Here the CDR3 reads CASSPPGISAGSPLHL. CDR3 coding DNA: TGTGCCAGCAGCCCCCCGGGCATTAGCGCTGGTTCACCCCTCCACCTT.

J is TRBJ2-2 and V is TRBV9; 7 nucleotides agree with TRBD2. The CDR3 runs 12 residues. After removal of 4 bases from V and 8 bases from J, the junction contained 2 bases not matched to a gene. Looked up from germline, CDR1 is SGDLS and CDR2 is YYNGEE. The chain's CDR3 is CASSSGRGELFF. In DNA, the CDR3 is TGTGCCAGCAGCTCCGGGAGGGGGGAGCTGTTTTTT.

This clonotype was seen only once. The germline gene is not matched at one end of the junction; a read error may be the cause. The V and J genes are TRBV6-2 or TRBV6-3 and TRBJ2-4; 7 positions match TRBD1. The CDR3 runs 12 residues. Germline V gene lookup returns CDR1 MNHEY and CDR2 SVGEGT. In DNA form, the CDR3 reads TGTGCCAGCAGTCACTCCCTATCCGACAGGGACTTC. It yields the protein CASSHSLSDRDF.

Ten or more counts support this clonotype. The genes are TRBV9 and TRBJ2-5; 8 nucleotides match TRBD1. The J segment lost 4 bases and the V segment lost 2 bases, leaving 7 bases of the junction unmatched. The germline V gene encodes CDR1 SGDLS and CDR2 YYNGEE. The CDR3 has 15 residues. DNA of the CDR3: TGTGCCAGCAGCGTGGACAGGGAGAGGGCAGAGACCCAGTACTTC. Protein: CASSVDRERAETQYF.

The rearrangement joins TRBV7-2 to TRBJ1-6; 7 bases agree with TRBD1. CDR1 is SGHTA and CDR2 is FQGNSA in the germline V gene. This CDR3 spans 14 amino acids. With 7 bases clipped from V and 9 bases from J, the junction kept 9 bases outside the gene matches. The DNA for the CDR3 is TGTGCCAGCACCCGGGGACAGAGTTTTTCACCCCTCCACTTT. It is translated as CASTRGQSFSPLHF.

The sample holds many counts of this clonotype. This chain uses TRBV5-8 with TRBJ2-3; the D gene could be TRBD1 or TRBD2 (5 bases each). CDR3 length: 15 amino acids. Germline V gene lookup returns CDR1 SGHTS and CDR2 YDEGEE. The V end lost 1 base, the J end lost 5 bases, and 14 bases lay between the germline ends. The CDR3 spells CASSLLGPSVDTQYF. In DNA form, the CDR3 reads TGTGCCAGCAGCTTGTTGGGACCTAGTGTAGATACGCAGTATTTT.

This clonotype was seen repeatedly, ten times or more. CDR3 sequence: CASSPDSRRTQYF. Here the CDR3 DNA reads TGTGCCAGCAGCCCGGACAGCCGGCGGACGCAGTATTTT. The V and J genes are TRBV2 and TRBJ2-3, with a weak D call TRBD1 (6 bases). The CDR3 covers 13 residues. The germline gives CDR1 SNHLY, CDR2 FYNNEI. Trimming took 6 bases from V and 9 from J, leaving 16 bases between them.